This TCR beta chain was retrieved from a study of shared clonotypes between healthy human individuals. Study overall: Two women and a few men aged 18 to 49 made up the donors.

Assay used: immunoSEQ multiplex PCR; TCRdb lists only in-frame clones, some missing. The sample lists 560,000 or so clones; roughly 95% were seen once. Naive CD8 cells lacked CD45RO, underwent positive selection for CCR7 and left out terminally differentiated effector memory CD45RA+ cells. Points from the study as a whole: Rarefaction exposed incomplete sorted-subset sequencing despite large depth.

A remark on this clone: Its antigen is currently unknown.

Germline loops: CDR1 MNHEY, CDR2 SMNVEV (reference sequence). This CDR3 spans 14 amino acids. Trimming cost V 7 bases and J 0 bases, with 10 bases left between them. The source material was naive CD8+ T cells sorted from blood. This receptor was identified in a woman aged 25-40 years in good health. This chain connects TRBV27 to TRBJ1-3, with no clear D. The CDR3 nucleotides are TGTGCCAGCACCGGAGGAGGCTCTGGAAACACCATATATTTT. This translates into CASTGGGSGNTIYF.